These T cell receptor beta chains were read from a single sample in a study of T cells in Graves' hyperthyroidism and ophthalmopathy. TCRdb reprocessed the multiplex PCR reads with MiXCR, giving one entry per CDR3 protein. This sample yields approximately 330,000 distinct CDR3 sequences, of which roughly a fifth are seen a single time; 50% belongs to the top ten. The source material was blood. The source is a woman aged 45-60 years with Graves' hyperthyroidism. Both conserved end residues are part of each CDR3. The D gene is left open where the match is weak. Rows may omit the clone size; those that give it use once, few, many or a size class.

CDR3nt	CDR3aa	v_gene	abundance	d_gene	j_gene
TGTGCCACCGGATGGGGACAGGGATCTTCCGGGGAGCTGTTTTTT	CATGWGQGSSGELFF	TRBV2	.	TRBD1	TRBJ2-2
TGTGCCAGCAGCTGGCTGGGGGGCGCATCGGATACGCAGTATTTT	CASSWLGGASDTQYF	TRBV11-2	many	.	TRBJ2-3
TGTGCCAGCATTCCCACAGGGACCTACAATGAGCAGTTCTTC	CASIPTGTYNEQFF	TRBV28	many	.	TRBJ2-1
TGTGCCAGCAGTTTCACTAGCGGGGGGGCGACAGATACGCAGTATTTT	CASSFTSGGATDTQYF	TRBV28	few	TRBD2	TRBJ2-3
TGTGCCAGCAGCCAAACAGGGGTTGGAGAGAACTATGGCTACACCTTC	CASSQTGVGENYGYTF	TRBV28	many	TRBD1	TRBJ1-2
TGTGCCAGCAGCTTGGGGCGGACAACTATGAGGGGCACCGGGGAGCTGTTTTTT	CASSLGRTTMRGTGELFF	TRBV5-6	many	.	TRBJ2-2
TGTGCCAGCAGTGACGAAGGACTTCAGTACTTC	CASSDEGLQYF	TRBV2	many	.	TRBJ2-5
TGTGCCAGCAGTGGTCCGGGACAGTATAATTCACCCCTCCACTTT	CASSGPGQYNSPLHF	TRBV6-1	.	TRBD1	TRBJ1-6
TGTGCCTGGAGAGCAGGGCCAGATACGCAGTATTTT	CAWRAGPDTQYF	TRBV30	many	.	TRBJ2-3
TGTGCCAGCAGTCCTATAGCGGGAGTAGTCAATGAGCAGTTCTTC	CASSPIAGVVNEQFF	TRBV27	few	TRBD2	TRBJ2-1
TGTGCCAGCAGCCGGGGACAGCCGAACACTGAAGCTTTCTTT	CASSRGQPNTEAFF	TRBV7-9	.	TRBD1	TRBJ1-1
TGTGCCAGCAGTTTAATGAGCGGGGCCCTGGTGACCCAGTACTTC	CASSLMSGALVTQYF	TRBV28	many	TRBD2	TRBJ2-5
TGTGCCAGCAGCCCGGGACTAGCGGGAGTCCGGCTCTATGAGCAGTTCTTC	CASSPGLAGVRLYEQFF	TRBV3-1	many	TRBD2	TRBJ2-1
TGTGCCTGGAACTTGAACACTGAAGCTTTCTTT	CAWNLNTEAFF	TRBV30	many	.	TRBJ1-1
TGTGCCAGCAATAACCCGACGGGATACGAGCAGTACTTC	CASNNPTGYEQYF	TRBV7-9	.	.	TRBJ2-7
TGCGCCAGCAGCCAACTAGCGTCAACTTTCTACAATGAGCAGTTCTTC	CASSQLASTFYNEQFF	TRBV4-1	many	.	TRBJ2-1
TGCGCCAGCAGCCAAGATCCCACAGGCTCTAACTATGGCTACACCTTC	CASSQDPTGSNYGYTF	TRBV4-1	many	.	TRBJ1-2
TGTGCCAGCAGTTTCCGGGACAGGAGGATGAACACTGAAGCTTTCTTT	CASSFRDRRMNTEAFF	TRBV12-3/TRBV12-4	.	TRBD1	TRBJ1-1
TGTGCCAGCAGCTTAGGCCCATCGGATGAGCAGTTCTTC	CASSLGPSDEQFF	TRBV7-8	many	.	TRBJ2-1
TGTGCCAGCAGCCCCCTGGGACAGGGACCAGATACGCAGTATTTT	CASSPLGQGPDTQYF	TRBV5-5	many	TRBD1	TRBJ2-3
TGTGCAGTTAGCGGGAGTCGCTCAGAGACCCAGTACTTC	CAVSGSRSETQYF	TRBV19	many	TRBD2	TRBJ2-5
TGTGCCAGCAGCCTCGGACTAGCGAATCAAGAGACCCAGTACTTC	CASSLGLANQETQYF	TRBV3-1	.	TRBD2	TRBJ2-5
TGCGCCAGCAGCCAAGCAATTCCGTCCCGGGGCTCCTACGAGCAGTACTTC	CASSQAIPSRGSYEQYF	TRBV4-1	.	.	TRBJ2-7
TGTGCCACCGCGTCGAAGCGGGAAAACACCGGGGAGCTGTTTTTT	CATASKRENTGELFF	TRBV2	few	TRBD2	TRBJ2-2
TGTGCCAGCAGCGCGAGTCGGTACAATGAGCAGTTCTTC	CASSASRYNEQFF	TRBV7-6	.	.	TRBJ2-1
TGTGCCAGCAGCTTACGCGGGAGGGCCCTCTACAATGAGCAGTTCTTC	CASSLRGRALYNEQFF	TRBV11-1	few	TRBD2	TRBJ2-1
TGCAGTATATCCGGGACTAGCGGGAGGGCCCTCGCACATGGGCAGTTCTTC	CSISGTSGRALAHGQFF	TRBV20-1	many	TRBD2	TRBJ2-1
TGTGCCAGCAGAAATCCGGGACAGGCGACCTACGAGCAGTACTTC	CASRNPGQATYEQYF	TRBV5-8	.	TRBD1	TRBJ2-7
TGTGCCAGCAGCCAAGCGAGCAGGAATGAGCAGTTCTTC	CASSQASRNEQFF	TRBV3-1	many	.	TRBJ2-1
TGTGCCAGCAGCTTAGATCAGGGGAACACTGAAGCTTTCTTT	CASSLDQGNTEAFF	TRBV11-3	many	.	TRBJ1-1
TGTGCCAGCAGCCAATATCTCGTCGGGGCCAACGTCCTGACTTTC	CASSQYLVGANVLTF	TRBV28	few	.	TRBJ2-6
TGTGCCAGCAGCCCCCTAGCGGGAGGAGAGACCCAGTACTTC	CASSPLAGGETQYF	TRBV12-3/TRBV12-4	many	TRBD2	TRBJ2-5
TGTGCCAGCAGTCTGGGACAGCAGTACTTC	CASSLGQQYF	TRBV28	few	.	TRBJ2-7
TGTGCCAGCAGCTTTCCCGGACAGGGATACTATGGCTACACCTTC	CASSFPGQGYYGYTF	TRBV5-6	few	TRBD1	TRBJ1-2